The 3 T cell receptor beta chains below were found in one sample sequenced in a study of immune reconstitution after stem cell transplant in scleroderma. MiXCR, run by TCRdb on the RT-PCR reads, gives a single entry per CDR3 protein. This sample has around 2,600 distinct CDR3 sequences, with 3.6% found just once. This material was acquired before or after autologous hematopoietic stem cell transplantation (not recorded which). The receptors originated from a human donor with systemic sclerosis.

This clonotype is labeled medium-sized (0.01 to 0.1%). The genes are TRBV29-1 and TRBJ2-1; 8 bases align to TRBD2. From germline, CDR1 is SQVTM and CDR2 ANQGSEA. The length of the CDR3 is 14 residues. V was pared by 1 base and J by 12 bases, with 11 bases of the junction left unmatched. Here the CDR3 DNA reads TGCAGCGTTGAAGGTACTAGCGGCAACCTGATGCAGTTCTTC. Amino acid sequence: CSVEGTSGNLMQFF.

This clonotype rates as medium-sized. The chain employs TRBV5-1 and TRBJ1-4; weak D call: TRBD1 (6 bases). The CDR3 runs 18 residues. The ends were cut back, 2 bases at V and 2 bases at J, with 19 bases in the middle. The germline V gene has CDR1 SGHRS and CDR2 YFSETQ. In nucleotides, the CDR3 is TGCGCCAGCAGCTTCGGGGGGAAGCAGGGGAGGACTAATGAAAAACTGTTTTTT. Residues: CASSFGGKQGRTNEKLFF. The full variable domain, in which reference TRBV5-1 and TRBJ1-4 provide the parts outside the CDR3, is KAGVTQTPRYLIKTRGQQVTLSCSPISGHRSVSWYQQTPGQGLQFLFEYFSETQRNKGNFPGRFSGRQFSNSRSEMNVSTLELGDSALYLCASSFGGKQGRTNEKLFFGSGTQLSVL.

By share, this clonotype counts as medium-sized. One end of the junction varies from germline; a read error may be responsible. V and J are TRBV7-7 and TRBJ1-5, with 7 bases lining up with TRBD1. Germline V gene data show CDR1 as SSHAT and CDR2 as FNYEAQ (reference sequence). This CDR3 contains 15 residues. CDR3 protein: CASSLEDRVNQPQHF. The CDR3 coding sequence is TGTGCTAGCAGCTTAGAAGACAGGGTCAATCAGCCCCAGCATTTT.